Sequencing of this T cell receptor (beta chain) was carried out in a study of CD8 T cells in ankylosing spondylitis. With respect to this clonotype: Its antigen is unknown.

Preparation of TCR beta libraries was done by quantitative 5'-RACE with molecular barcodes. TCRdb analysed the 5' RACE reads with MiXCR anew, one entry per CDR3 protein. The data show approximately 30,000 distinct CDR3 sequences, about 7.8% seen once. Study-wide points: Among TCR beta sequences, a motif of several highly homologous variants appeared characteristic of ankylosing spondylitis blood.

The sample consisted of blood, either unsorted or a sorted T cell fraction (not recorded which). This receptor was taken from a male donor with ankylosing spondylitis or in good health (not recorded which).

The CDR3 sequence is CASSPDRANTEAFF. CDR3 coding DNA: TGTGCCAGCTCCCCCGACAGGGCTAACACTGAAGCTTTCTTT. V gene TRBV18 combines with J gene TRBJ1-1, with 7 bases fitting TRBD1. CDR1 and CDR2 (germline): KGHSH, LQKENI. This CDR3 has 14 amino acids. J gave up 2 bases and V 6 bases, and 6 bases lay outside the gene matches.